A single sample gave rise to the 4 T cell receptor beta chains below, sequenced in a study of cytomegalovirus exposure and HLA in healthy donors. Generated by immunoSEQ multiplex PCR, the TCRdb table keeps only in-frame clones and is missing some. The sample includes tens of thousands of clones, around 82% of them seen just once. The sequencing sample was made of PBMCs. All receptors come from a woman aged 18-29 years in good health and CMV-seropositive.

J is TRBJ2-1 and V is TRBV7-9; D perhaps matches TRBD2 (7 bases). The CDR3 sequence is 17 residues long. The V gene lost 10 bases and the J gene lost 9 bases, with 31 bases spanning the gap. The germline CDR1 and CDR2 sequences are SEHNR and FQNEAQ (reference sequence). The CDR3 is CAIPGPRGAGVRGEQFF. The CDR3 DNA reads TGTGCCATCCCGGGACCCCGGGGGGCGGGGGTCCGCGGTGAGCAGTTCTTC. The full variable domain, completed using reference TRBV7-9 and TRBJ2-1, is DTGVSQNPRHKITKRGQNVTFRCDPISEHNRLYWYRQTLGQGPEFLTYFQNEAQLEKSRLLSDRFSAERPKGSFSTLEIQRTEQGDSAMYLCAIPGPRGAGVRGEQFFGPGTRLTVL.

The chain joins TRBV11-2 to TRBJ1-5; possibly TRBD1 for D (6 bases). The CDR3 runs to 12 residues. Germline CDR1 SGHAT, CDR2 FQNNGV. The V end was cut by 5 bases, the J end by 7 bases, with 9 bases between. The CDR3 protein is CASSAGAQPQHF. The CDR3 nucleotides read TGTGCCAGCAGCGCAGGGGCGCAGCCCCAGCATTTT.

V and J are TRBV15 and TRBJ1-2, with 7 nucleotides matching TRBD1. With V trimmed by 0 bases and J by 2 bases, 9 bases remained unmatched. This CDR3 has 17 residues. The germline V gene has CDR1 LNHNV and CDR2 YYDKDF (reference sequence). CDR3 DNA: TGTGCCACCAGCAGAGAAGGGGGCCGCCCGGTAAACTATGGCTACACCTTC. Residues: CATSREGGRPVNYGYTF.

This clone was picked up one time. J is TRBJ2-1 and V is TRBV10-2; D possibly corresponds to TRBD1 (6 bases). V lost 6 bases and J 5 bases, leaving 11 bases between the germline ends. The CDR3 runs 13 residues. The germline V gene has CDR1 WSHSY and CDR2 SAAADI. The CDR3 nucleotides read TGCGCCAGCAGCGGACAGCCCAACAATGAGCAGTTCTTC. It specifies CASSGQPNNEQFF.